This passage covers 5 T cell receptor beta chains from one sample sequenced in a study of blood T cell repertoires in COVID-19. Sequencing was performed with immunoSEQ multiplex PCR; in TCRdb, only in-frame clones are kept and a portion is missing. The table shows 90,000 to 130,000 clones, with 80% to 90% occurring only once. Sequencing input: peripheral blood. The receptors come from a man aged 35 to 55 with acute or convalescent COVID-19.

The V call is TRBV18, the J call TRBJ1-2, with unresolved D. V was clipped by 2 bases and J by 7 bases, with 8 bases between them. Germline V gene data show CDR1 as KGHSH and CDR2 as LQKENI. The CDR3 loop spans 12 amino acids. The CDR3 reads CASSPYGSGYTF. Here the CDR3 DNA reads TGTGCCAGCTCACCATATGGGAGTGGCTACACCTTC.

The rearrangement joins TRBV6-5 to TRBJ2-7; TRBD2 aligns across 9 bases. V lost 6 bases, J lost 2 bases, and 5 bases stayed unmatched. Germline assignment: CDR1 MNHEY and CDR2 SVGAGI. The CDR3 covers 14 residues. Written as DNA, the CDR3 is TGTGCCAGCAGGAATAGCGGGGGAACCTACGAGCAGTACTTC. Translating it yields CASRNSGGTYEQYF.

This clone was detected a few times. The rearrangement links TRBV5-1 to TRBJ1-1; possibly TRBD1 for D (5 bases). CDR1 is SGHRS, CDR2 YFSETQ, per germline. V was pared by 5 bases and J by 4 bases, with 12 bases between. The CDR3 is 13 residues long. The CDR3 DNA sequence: TGCGCCAGCAGTGGGGGGAGGAGCACTGAAGCTTTCTTT. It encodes CASSGGRSTEAFF.

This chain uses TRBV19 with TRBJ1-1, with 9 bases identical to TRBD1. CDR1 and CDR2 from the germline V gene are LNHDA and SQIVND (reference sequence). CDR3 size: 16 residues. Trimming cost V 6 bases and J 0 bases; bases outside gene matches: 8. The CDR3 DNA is TGTGCCAGTAGACACGGGACAGGGTTTATGAACACTGAAGCTTTCTTT. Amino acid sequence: CASRHGTGFMNTEAFF.

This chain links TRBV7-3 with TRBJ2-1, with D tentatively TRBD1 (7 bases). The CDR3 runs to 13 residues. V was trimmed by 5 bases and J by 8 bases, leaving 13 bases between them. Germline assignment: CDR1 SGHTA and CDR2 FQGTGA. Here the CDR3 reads CASSPDRDYEQFF. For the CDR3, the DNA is TGTGCCAGCAGCCCCGACAGGGACTATGAGCAGTTCTTC.